Following are 22 T cell receptor beta chains from one sample sequenced in a study of technical replicates of blood from several donors. TCRdb's table, derived via immunoSEQ multiplex PCR, lists solely in-frame clones and lacks some. The repertoire holds some 98,000 clones, with 90% to 97% as singletons. The sequenced sample was T cells isolated from PBMCs. The receptor source for this set is a human donor in good health.

The DNA of the CDR3 is TGTGCCAGCAGCTCCCTTCCCGGGAGACCCGACGAAAAACTGTTTTTT. Protein: CASSSLPGRPDEKLFF. V is TRBV5-5 and J is TRBJ1-4; no clear D gene. Germline lookup yields CDR1 SGHKS and CDR2 YYEKEE (reference sequence). The CDR3 loop spans 16 amino acids. V dropped 3 bases and J dropped 8 bases, with 20 bases sitting between them.

Details on this clone: One end of the junction fails to match germline, which may point to a read error. The chain has TRBV6-5 and TRBJ2-1; TRBD2 agrees at 9 bases. Germline V CDR1 and CDR2: MNHEY, SVGAGI. CDR3 length: 15 residues. The CDR3 nucleotides read TGTGCCAGCAGTGGAATAGCGGGGGCCTACAATGAGCGGTTCTTC. The encoded protein is CASSGIAGAYNERFF.

The chain combines TRBV28 with TRBJ2-1; TRBD1 is a possible D gene (5 bases). The CDR3 consists of 15 residues. Germline V gene data show CDR1 as MDHEN and CDR2 as SYDVKM. Trimming left V 2 bases short and J 5 bases short, with 13 bases between. As DNA, the CDR3 is TGTGCCAGCAGTTTAAAGTTGACAGTCCACAATGAGCAGTTCTTC. It is translated as CASSLKLTVHNEQFF.

This chain connects TRBV20-1 to TRBJ1-2; no clear D gene. Germline V gene lookup returns CDR1 DFQATT and CDR2 SNEGSKA (reference sequence). This CDR3 is 11 amino acids long. V shed 1 base and J shed 5 bases, with 5 bases lying between them. CDR3 in DNA: TGCAGTGCTAGAGCCGCGTATGGCTACACCTTC. This translates into CSARAAYGYTF.

The rearrangement uses TRBV7-9 and TRBJ1-1; D not certain. The CDR3 length is 11 residues. Deletions cut 3 bases from V and 10 bases from J, with 9 bases between. CDR1 is SEHNR, CDR2 FQNEAQ, per germline (reference sequence). The CDR3: CASSFSSGAFF. CDR3 DNA sequence: TGTGCCAGCAGCTTCAGTTCGGGAGCTTTCTTT. The full variable domain, its missing parts supplied by reference TRBV7-9 and TRBJ1-1, is DTGVSQNPRHKITKRGQNVTFRCDPISEHNRLYWYRQTLGQGPEFLTYFQNEAQLEKSRLLSDRFSAERPKGSFSTLEIQRTEQGDSAMYLCASSFSSGAFFGQGTRLTVV.

The J gene is TRBJ2-2, the V gene TRBV25-1; D unresolved. Germline V lookup: CDR1 MGHDK, CDR2 SYGVNS. V gave up 3 bases and J gave up 1 base, with 6 bases separating them. This CDR3 is 14 amino acids long. The CDR3 DNA reads as TGTGCCAGCAGTGAGTCGGGGAACACCGGGGAGCTGTTTTTT. This encodes CASSESGNTGELFF.

The gene calls are TRBV7-8 and TRBJ2-3; D uncertain. Germline V gives CDR1 SGHVS, CDR2 FQNEAQ. This CDR3 spans 12 amino acids. Trimming cost V 4 bases and J 3 bases, with 5 bases left between them. DNA of the CDR3: TGTGCCAGCAGCTCCCGGACAGATACGCAGTATTTT. Translation: CASSSRTDTQYF.

The chain is built from TRBV12-5 and TRBJ1-2; D not resolved. Germline V gene sequence: CDR1 LGHNT, CDR2 FRNRAP. The V gene lost 5 bases and the J gene lost 8 bases, with 9 bases spanning the gap. The CDR3 extends over 11 amino acids. The CDR3 is CASGVASGYTF. In DNA form, the CDR3 reads TGTGCTAGTGGTGTGGCGTCGGGCTACACCTTC. Full variable domain (outside the CDR3, taken from reference TRBV12-5 and TRBJ1-2): DARVTQTPRHKVTEMGQEVTMRCQPILGHNTVFWYRQTMMQGLELLAYFRNRAPLDDSGMPKDRFSAEMPDATLATLKIQPSEPRDSAVYFCASGVASGYTFGSGTRLTVV.

The CDR3 sequence: CASTQFSGQYNEQFF. The DNA of the CDR3 is TGTGCCAGCACCCAATTTAGCGGTCAATACAATGAGCAGTTCTTC. The chain joins TRBV27 to TRBJ2-1; D possibly corresponds to TRBD2 (6 bases). Trimming left V 7 bases short and J 4 bases short, with 17 bases between. Germline V gives CDR1 MNHEY, CDR2 SMNVEV (reference sequence). This CDR3 is built from 15 residues.

This clone was counted between two and nine times. The chain links TRBV6-1 to TRBJ1-5; D is unclear. The CDR3 length is 13 residues. V shed 7 bases and J shed 5 bases, with 12 bases lying between them. Germline loops: CDR1 MNHNS, CDR2 SASEGT. The CDR3 loop reads CASNGQDYQPQHF. The DNA of the CDR3 is TGTGCCAGCAATGGGCAGGATTATCAGCCCCAGCATTTT.

The chain has TRBV5-1 and TRBJ2-7; 7 bases match TRBD1. There are 14 residues in the CDR3. CDR1 and CDR2 (germline): SGHRS, YFSETQ. The J segment lost 6 bases and the V segment lost 4 bases, leaving 10 bases of the junction unmatched. This CDR3 reads CASSPRDSFSEQYF. Here the CDR3 DNA reads TGCGCCAGCAGCCCTCGGGACAGTTTTTCCGAGCAGTACTTC.

Written as DNA, the CDR3 is TGTGCCAGCAGTCCTATAACGGGAGAGAAAACAGATACGCAGTATTTT. Its protein product is CASSPITGEKTDTQYF. This chain links TRBV28 with TRBJ2-3; tentative D call: TRBD2 (6 bases). CDR1 is MDHEN and CDR2 is SYDVKM in the germline V gene. The CDR3 is 16 residues long. V lost 5 bases, J lost 3 bases, and 18 bases lay in between.

This clone occurred once. This rearrangement joins TRBV2 to TRBJ2-1, with TRBD2 identical over 10 bases. Germline CDR1 reads SNHLY; CDR2 reads FYNNEI. The V gene end was trimmed by 2 bases and the J gene end by 6 bases; junction bases not matched to a gene: 4. The CDR3 length is 15 residues. The CDR3 reads CASSETLAGINEQFF. The CDR3, as DNA: TGTGCCAGCAGTGAAACACTAGCGGGAATCAATGAGCAGTTCTTC.

The genes are TRBV7-2 and TRBJ1-2, with D uncertain. The CDR3 extends over 14 amino acids. Germline-derived CDR1 and CDR2 are SGHTA and FQGNSA. With 7 bases removed from V and 5 bases from J, the gap between germline ends came to 17 bases. The CDR3 DNA reads TGTGCCAGCAAAGCTTCTATAACAGATTATGGCTACACCTTC. Encoded protein: CASKASITDYGYTF. The full variable domain, in which reference TRBV7-2 and TRBJ1-2 provide the parts outside the CDR3, is GAGVSQSPSNKVTEKGKDVELRCDPISGHTALYWYRQSLGQGLEFLIYFQGNSAPDKSGLPSDRFSAERTGGSVSTLTIQRTQQEDSAVYLCASKASITDYGYTFGSGTRLTVV.

The DNA for the CDR3 is TGCGCCAGCAGCCAAGATTTCGCTAGAGATGAGCAGTTCTTC. This encodes CASSQDFARDEQFF. The chain couples TRBV4-1 to TRBJ2-1; D uncertain. CDR1 and CDR2 (germline): MGHRA, YSYEKL. With 0 bases removed from V and 8 bases from J, the gap between germline ends came to 11 bases. CDR3 length equals 14 residues.

Only a few counts were recorded for this clone. V gene TRBV4-1 combines with J gene TRBJ2-7, with 8 bases identical to TRBD1. Per the germline V gene, CDR1 is MGHRA and CDR2 is YSYEKL. V shed 6 bases and J 3 bases; nucleotides not matched to a gene: 10. There are 15 residues in the CDR3. The CDR3: CASRTRDRQGYEQYF. The CDR3 DNA reads TGCGCCAGCAGGACCCGGGACAGGCAGGGCTACGAGCAGTACTTC.

The rearrangement uses TRBV4-1 and TRBJ2-5; 7 bases agree with TRBD2. Trimming at V came to 1 base and at J to 2 bases, leaving 16 bases not matched to a gene. This CDR3 region has 19 residues. Germline V lookup: CDR1 MGHRA, CDR2 YSYEKL. This CDR3 reads CASSQGWGLGSGSQETQYF. CDR3 coding DNA: TGCGCCAGCAGCCAAGGATGGGGTTTGGGTAGCGGGTCACAAGAGACCCAGTACTTC.

V usage is TRBV6-5 and J usage is TRBJ2-1; 11 nucleotides agree with TRBD2. The CDR3 runs to 15 residues. V trimming: 1 base; J trimming: 9 bases; junction bases outside the gene matches: 5. Germline CDR1 and CDR2: MNHEY and SVGAGI. The CDR3 is CASSYFASGRSEQFF. DNA for the CDR3: TGTGCCAGCAGTTACTTTGCTAGCGGGAGGAGTGAGCAGTTCTTC.

The rearrangement joins TRBV27 to TRBJ2-1, with D possibly matching TRBD1 (5 bases). From germline, CDR1 is MNHEY and CDR2 SMNVEV (reference sequence). The CDR3 has 14 residues. Trimming shortened V by 7 bases and J by 7 bases, and 17 bases separated the two germline ends. This chain's CDR3 is CASTWGPPGNEQFF. The CDR3 DNA reads TGTGCCAGCACGTGGGGCCCCCCTGGGAATGAGCAGTTCTTC.

The chain recombines TRBV19 with TRBJ2-7; 9 bases map to TRBD2. CDR1 is LNHDA, CDR2 SQIVND, per germline (reference sequence). This CDR3 has 14 residues. V lost 5 bases and J lost 5; bases outside the gene matches: 7. CDR3: CASSDSGSLHEQYF. The CDR3 DNA reads as TGTGCCAGTAGTGATAGCGGGAGTCTCCACGAGCAGTACTTC.

This chain links TRBV7-3 with TRBJ1-1, with 9 bases that match TRBD1. This CDR3 spans 15 amino acids. Germline CDR1 reads SGHTA; CDR2 reads FQGTGA. The junction had 9 bases not matched to a gene; V was cut back by 5 bases and J by 5 bases. The CDR3 DNA follows: TGTGCCAGCAGCGGAGAGGGACAGGGTTTTACTGAAGCTTTCTTT. It specifies CASSGEGQGFTEAFF.

This clone was counted a single time. J is TRBJ2-1 and V is TRBV2, with 7 bases matching TRBD1. Germline assignment: CDR1 SNHLY and CDR2 FYNNEI. The ends lost 6 bases at V and 4 bases at J; junction bases unmatched: 6. The CDR3 consists of 14 residues. CDR3 in amino acids: CASRVGTVYNEQFF. Here the CDR3 DNA reads TGTGCCAGCAGGGTCGGGACAGTGTACAATGAGCAGTTCTTC.